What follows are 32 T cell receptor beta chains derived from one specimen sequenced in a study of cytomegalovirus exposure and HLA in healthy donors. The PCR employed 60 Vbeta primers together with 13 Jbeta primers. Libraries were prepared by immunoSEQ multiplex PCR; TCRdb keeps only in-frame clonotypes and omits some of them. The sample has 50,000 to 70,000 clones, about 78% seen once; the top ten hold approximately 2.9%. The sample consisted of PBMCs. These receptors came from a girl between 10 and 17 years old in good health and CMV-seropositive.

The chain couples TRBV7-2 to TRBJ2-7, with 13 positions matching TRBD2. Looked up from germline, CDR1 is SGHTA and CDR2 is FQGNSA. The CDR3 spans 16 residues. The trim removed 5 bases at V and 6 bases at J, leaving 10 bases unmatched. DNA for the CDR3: TGTGCCAGCAGCCTCGGACTAGCGGGAGTTCTGAGCGAGCAGTACTTC. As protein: CASSLGLAGVLSEQYF.

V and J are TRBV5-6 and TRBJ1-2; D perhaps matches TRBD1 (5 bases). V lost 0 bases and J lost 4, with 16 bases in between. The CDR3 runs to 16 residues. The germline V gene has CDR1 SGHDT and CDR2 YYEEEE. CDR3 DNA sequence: TGTGCCAGCAGCTTGGGGCCAGGGCATAACCGCTATGGCTACACCTTC. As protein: CASSLGPGHNRYGYTF.

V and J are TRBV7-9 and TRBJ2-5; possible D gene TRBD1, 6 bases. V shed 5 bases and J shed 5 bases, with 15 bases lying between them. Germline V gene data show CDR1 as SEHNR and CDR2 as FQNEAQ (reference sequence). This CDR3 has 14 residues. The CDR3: CASSGFTQGETQYF. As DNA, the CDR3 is TGTGCCAGCAGCGGATTTACTCAGGGGGAGACCCAGTACTTC.

DNA of the CDR3: TGCGCCAGCAGCCAAGATGGCGGACAGAGGGGCAATCAGCCCCAGCATTTT. Its translation is CASSQDGGQRGNQPQHF. The chain has TRBV4-3 and TRBJ1-5, with D possibly being TRBD1 (6 bases). The CDR3 contains 17 residues. Germline V gene lookup returns CDR1 LGHNA and CDR2 YSLEER. Trimming stripped 0 bases from V and 2 bases from J, with 14 bases between.

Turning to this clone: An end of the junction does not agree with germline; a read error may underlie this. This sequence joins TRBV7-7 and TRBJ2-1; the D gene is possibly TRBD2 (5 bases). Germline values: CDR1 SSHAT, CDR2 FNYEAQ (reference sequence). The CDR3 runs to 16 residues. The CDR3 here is CASSLRRGSSYNEQFF. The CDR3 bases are TGTGCTAGCAGCTTACGTCGGGGAAGCTCCTACAATGAGCAGTTCTTC.

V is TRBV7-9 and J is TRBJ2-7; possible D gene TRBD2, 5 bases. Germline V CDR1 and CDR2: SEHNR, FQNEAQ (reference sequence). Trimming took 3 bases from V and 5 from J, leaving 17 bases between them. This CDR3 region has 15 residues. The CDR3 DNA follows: TGTGCCAGCAGCTTCCCTGGACTTGGGAAAAACGAGCAGTACTTC. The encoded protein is CASSFPGLGKNEQYF.

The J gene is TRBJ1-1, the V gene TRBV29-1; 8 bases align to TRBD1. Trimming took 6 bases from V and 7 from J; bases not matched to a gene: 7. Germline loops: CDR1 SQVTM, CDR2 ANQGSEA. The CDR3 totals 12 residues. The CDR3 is CSVSTGEGEAFF. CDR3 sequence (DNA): TGCAGCGTCTCGACAGGGGAAGGTGAAGCTTTCTTT.

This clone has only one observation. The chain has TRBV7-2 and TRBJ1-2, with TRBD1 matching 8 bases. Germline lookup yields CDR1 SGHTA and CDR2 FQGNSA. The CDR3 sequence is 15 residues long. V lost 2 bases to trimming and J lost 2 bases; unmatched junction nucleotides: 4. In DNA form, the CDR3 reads TGTGCCAGCAGCTTACAGGGGGCGGTGAACTATGGCTACACCTTC. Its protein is CASSLQGAVNYGYTF.

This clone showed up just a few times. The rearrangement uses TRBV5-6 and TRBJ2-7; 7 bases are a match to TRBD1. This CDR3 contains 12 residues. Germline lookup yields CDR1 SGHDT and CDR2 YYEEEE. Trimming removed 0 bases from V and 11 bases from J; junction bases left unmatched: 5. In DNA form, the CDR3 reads TGTGCCAGCAGCTTGGCCGAACAGGGGAAGTACTTC. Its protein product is CASSLAEQGKYF.

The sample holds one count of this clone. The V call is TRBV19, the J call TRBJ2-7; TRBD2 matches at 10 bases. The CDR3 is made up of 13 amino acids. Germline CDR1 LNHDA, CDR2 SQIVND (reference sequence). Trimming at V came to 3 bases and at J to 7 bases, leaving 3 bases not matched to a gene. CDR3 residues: CASSISSGGEQYF. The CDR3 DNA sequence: TGTGCCAGTAGTATTTCTAGCGGGGGTGAGCAGTACTTC.

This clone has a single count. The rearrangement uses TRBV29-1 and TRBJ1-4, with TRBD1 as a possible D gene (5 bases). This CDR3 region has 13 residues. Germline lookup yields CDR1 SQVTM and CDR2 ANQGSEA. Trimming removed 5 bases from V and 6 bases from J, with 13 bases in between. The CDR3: CSVLQGGDEKLFF. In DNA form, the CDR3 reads TGCAGCGTTCTCCAGGGAGGGGATGAAAAACTGTTTTTT.

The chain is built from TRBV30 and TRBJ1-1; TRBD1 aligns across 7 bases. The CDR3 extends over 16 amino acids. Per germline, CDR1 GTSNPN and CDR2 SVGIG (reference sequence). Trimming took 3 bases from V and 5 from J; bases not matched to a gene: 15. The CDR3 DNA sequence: TGTGCCTGGAGGGGTACAGGGGCCCCGGGTCGGACTGAAGCTTTCTTT. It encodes CAWRGTGAPGRTEAFF.

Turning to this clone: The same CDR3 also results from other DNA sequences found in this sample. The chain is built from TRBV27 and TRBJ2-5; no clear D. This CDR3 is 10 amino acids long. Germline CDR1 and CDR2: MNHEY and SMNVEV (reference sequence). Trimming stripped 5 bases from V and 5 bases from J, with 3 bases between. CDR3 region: CASSLETQYF. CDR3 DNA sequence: TGTGCCAGCAGTCTCGAGACCCAGTACTTC.

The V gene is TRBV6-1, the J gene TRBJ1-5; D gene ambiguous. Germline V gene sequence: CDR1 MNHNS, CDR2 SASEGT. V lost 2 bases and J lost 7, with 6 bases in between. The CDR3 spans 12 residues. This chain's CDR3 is CASSEQRQPQHF. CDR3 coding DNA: TGTGCCAGCAGTGAACAGAGGCAGCCCCAGCATTTT.

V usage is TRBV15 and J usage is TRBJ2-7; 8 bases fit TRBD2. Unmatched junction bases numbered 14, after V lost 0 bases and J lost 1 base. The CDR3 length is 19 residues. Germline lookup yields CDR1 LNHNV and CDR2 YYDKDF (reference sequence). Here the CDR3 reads CATSRDLWASGSSSYEQYF. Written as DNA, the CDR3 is TGTGCCACCAGCAGAGATCTTTGGGCCAGCGGGAGCTCGTCCTACGAGCAGTACTTC. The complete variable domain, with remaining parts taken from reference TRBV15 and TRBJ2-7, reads DAMVIQNPRYQVTQFGKPVTLSCSQTLNHNVMYWYQQKSSQAPKLLFHYYDKDFNNEADTPDNFQSRRPNTSFCFLDIRSPGLGDTAMYLCATSRDLWASGSSSYEQYFGPGTRLTVT.

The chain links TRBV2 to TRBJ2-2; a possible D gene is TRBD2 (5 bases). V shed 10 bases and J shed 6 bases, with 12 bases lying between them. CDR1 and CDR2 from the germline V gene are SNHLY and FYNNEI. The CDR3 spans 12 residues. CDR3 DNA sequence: TGTGCCACCCGGGGTGGATCCGGGGAGCTGTTTTTT. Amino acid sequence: CATRGGSGELFF.

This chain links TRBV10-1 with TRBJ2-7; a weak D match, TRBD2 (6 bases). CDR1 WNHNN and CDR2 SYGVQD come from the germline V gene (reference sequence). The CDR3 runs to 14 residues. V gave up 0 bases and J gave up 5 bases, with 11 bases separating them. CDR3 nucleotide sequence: TGCGCCAGCAGTGAGTCTTGGGGGGTCCACGAGCAGTACTTC. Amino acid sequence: CASSESWGVHEQYF.

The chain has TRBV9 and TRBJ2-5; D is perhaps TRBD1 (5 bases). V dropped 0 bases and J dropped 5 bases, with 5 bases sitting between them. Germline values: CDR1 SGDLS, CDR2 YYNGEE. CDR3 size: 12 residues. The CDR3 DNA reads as TGTGCCAGCAGCGTAGCAGGGGAGACCCAGTACTTC. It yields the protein CASSVAGETQYF.

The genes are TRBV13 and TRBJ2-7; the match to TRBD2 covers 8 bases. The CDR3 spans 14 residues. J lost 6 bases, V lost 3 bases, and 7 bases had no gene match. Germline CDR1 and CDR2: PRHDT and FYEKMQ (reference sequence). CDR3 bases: TGTGCCAGCAGCTTGAGCCGCCGGGGGGGCGAGCAGTACTTC. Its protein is CASSLSRRGGEQYF. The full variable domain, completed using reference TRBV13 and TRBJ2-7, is AAGVIQSPRHLIKEKRETATLKCYPIPRHDTVYWYQQGPGQDPQFLISFYEKMQSDKGSIPDRFSAQQFSDYHSELNMSSLELGDSALYFCASSLSRRGGEQYFGPGTRLTVT.

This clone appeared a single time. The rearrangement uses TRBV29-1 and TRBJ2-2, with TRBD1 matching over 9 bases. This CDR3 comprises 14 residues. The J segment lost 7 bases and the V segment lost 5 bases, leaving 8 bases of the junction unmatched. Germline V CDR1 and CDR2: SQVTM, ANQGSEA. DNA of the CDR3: TGCAGCGTTCGGGACAGGGAAAGGGACGGGGAGCTGTTTTTT. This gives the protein CSVRDRERDGELFF.

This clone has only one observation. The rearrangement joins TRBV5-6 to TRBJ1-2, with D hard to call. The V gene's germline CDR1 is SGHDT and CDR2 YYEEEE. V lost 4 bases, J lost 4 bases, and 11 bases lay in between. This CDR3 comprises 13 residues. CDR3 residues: CASSLDTSYGYTF. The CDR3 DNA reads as TGTGCCAGCAGCCTTGACACTTCCTATGGCTACACCTTC. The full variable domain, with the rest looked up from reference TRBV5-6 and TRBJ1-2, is DAGVTQSPTHLIKTRGQQVTLRCSPKSGHDTVSWYQQALGQGPQFIFQYYEEEERQRGNFPDRFSGHQFPNYSSELNVNALLLGDSALYLCASSLDTSYGYTFGSGTRLTVV.

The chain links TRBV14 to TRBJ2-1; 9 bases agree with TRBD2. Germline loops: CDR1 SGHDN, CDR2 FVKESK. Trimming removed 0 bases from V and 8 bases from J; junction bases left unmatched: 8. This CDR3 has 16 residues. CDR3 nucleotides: TGTGCCAGCAGCCAAGAGGGGACTAGCAGACACGATGAGCAGTTCTTC. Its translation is CASSQEGTSRHDEQFF.

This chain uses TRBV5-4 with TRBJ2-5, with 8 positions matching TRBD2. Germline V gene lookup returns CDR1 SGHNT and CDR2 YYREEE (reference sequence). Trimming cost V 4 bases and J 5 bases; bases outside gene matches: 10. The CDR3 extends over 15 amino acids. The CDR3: CASSRTTGGGETQYF. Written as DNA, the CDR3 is TGTGCCAGCAGCAGGACGACTGGCGGGGGGGAGACCCAGTACTTC.

The CDR3: CASREGTAYNEQFF. The CDR3 DNA reads as TGCGCCAGCAGAGAGGGGACAGCTTACAATGAGCAGTTCTTC. The chain links TRBV5-1 to TRBJ2-1; 7 bases line up with TRBD1. Trimming at V came to 5 bases and at J to 4 bases, leaving 6 bases not matched to a gene. Germline V gene lookup returns CDR1 SGHRS and CDR2 YFSETQ. The CDR3 loop spans 14 amino acids.

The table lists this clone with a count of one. In nucleotides, the CDR3 is TGCGCCAGCAGCCAAGTTTGGTCGGGAGGGTCCACAGATACGCAGTATTTT. It codes for CASSQVWSGGSTDTQYF. This chain links TRBV4-1 with TRBJ2-3; TRBD2 aligns across 8 bases. Germline V gene data show CDR1 as MGHRA and CDR2 as YSYEKL. There are 17 residues in the CDR3. The junction had 8 bases not matched to a gene; V was cut back by 1 base and J by 2 bases.

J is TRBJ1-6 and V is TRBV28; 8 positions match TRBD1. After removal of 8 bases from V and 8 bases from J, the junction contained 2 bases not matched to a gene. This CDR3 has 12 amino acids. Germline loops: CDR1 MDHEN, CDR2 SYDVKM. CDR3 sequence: CASLTGDSPLHF. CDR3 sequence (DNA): TGTGCCAGCCTGACAGGGGATTCACCCCTCCACTTT.

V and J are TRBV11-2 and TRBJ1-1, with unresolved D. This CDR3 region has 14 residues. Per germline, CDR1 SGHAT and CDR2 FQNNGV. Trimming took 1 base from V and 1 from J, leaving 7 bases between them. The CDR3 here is CASSLAGPNTEAFF. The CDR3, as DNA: TGTGCCAGCAGCTTAGCAGGCCCGAACACTGAAGCTTTCTTT.

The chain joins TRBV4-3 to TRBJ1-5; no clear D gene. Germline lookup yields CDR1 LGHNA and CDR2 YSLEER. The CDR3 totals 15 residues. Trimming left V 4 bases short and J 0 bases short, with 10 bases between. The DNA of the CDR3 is TGCGCCAGCAGCCGCCGGGTAGGTAGCAATCAGCCCCAGCATTTT. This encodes CASSRRVGSNQPQHF.

For the CDR3, the DNA is TGTGCCAGCAGCCTCTCCCCTCTAGCGGGGGGAAGCACAGATACGCAGTATTTT. Amino acids: CASSLSPLAGGSTDTQYF. The V and J genes are TRBV9 and TRBJ2-3, with TRBD2 matching 11 bases. Germline CDR1 reads SGDLS; CDR2 reads YYNGEE. Losses at the gene ends were 4 bases for V and 0 bases for J; bases not matched to a gene: 10. This CDR3 has 18 amino acids.

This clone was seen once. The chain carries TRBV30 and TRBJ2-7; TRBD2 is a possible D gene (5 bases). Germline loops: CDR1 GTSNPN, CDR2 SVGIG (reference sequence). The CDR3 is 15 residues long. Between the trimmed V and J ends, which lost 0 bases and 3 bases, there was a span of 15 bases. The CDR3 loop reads CAWSVGSQSGYEQYF. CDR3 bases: TGTGCCTGGAGTGTAGGGAGTCAGAGTGGCTACGAGCAGTACTTC.

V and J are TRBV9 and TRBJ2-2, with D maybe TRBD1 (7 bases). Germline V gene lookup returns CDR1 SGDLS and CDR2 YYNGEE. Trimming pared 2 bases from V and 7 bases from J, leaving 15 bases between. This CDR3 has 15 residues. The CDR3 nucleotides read TGTGCCAGCAGCGTTGGAGGGGGCGGTGGCGGGGAGCTGTTTTTT. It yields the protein CASSVGGGGGGELFF.

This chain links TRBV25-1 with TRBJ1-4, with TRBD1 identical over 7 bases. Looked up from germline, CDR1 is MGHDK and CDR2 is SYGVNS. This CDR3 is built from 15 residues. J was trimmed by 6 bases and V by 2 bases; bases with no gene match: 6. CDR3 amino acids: CASSEVGTADEKLFF. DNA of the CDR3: TGTGCCAGCAGTGAAGTTGGGACAGCAGATGAAAAACTGTTTTTT. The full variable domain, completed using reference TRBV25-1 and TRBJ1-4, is EADIYQTPRYLVIGTGKKITLECSQTMGHDKMYWYQQDPGMELHLIHYSYGVNSTEKGDLSSESTVSRIRTEHFPLTLESARPSHTSQYLCASSEVGTADEKLFFGSGTQLSVL.